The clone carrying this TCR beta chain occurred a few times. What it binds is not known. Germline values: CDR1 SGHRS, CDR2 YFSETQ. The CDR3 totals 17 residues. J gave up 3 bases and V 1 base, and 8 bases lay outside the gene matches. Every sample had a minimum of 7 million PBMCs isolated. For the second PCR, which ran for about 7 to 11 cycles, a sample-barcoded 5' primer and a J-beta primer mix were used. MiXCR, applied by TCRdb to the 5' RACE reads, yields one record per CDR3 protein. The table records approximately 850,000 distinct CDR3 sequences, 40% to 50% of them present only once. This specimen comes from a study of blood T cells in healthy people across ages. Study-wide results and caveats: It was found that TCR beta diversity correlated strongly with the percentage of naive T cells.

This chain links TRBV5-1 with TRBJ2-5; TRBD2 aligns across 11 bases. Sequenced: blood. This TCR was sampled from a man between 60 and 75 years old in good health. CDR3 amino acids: CASSLYLWGLAEETQYF. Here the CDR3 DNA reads TGCGCCAGCAGCTTGTATTTATGGGGACTAGCGGAAGAGACCCAGTACTTC.